This T cell receptor (beta chain) was profiled in a study of blood T cell repertoires in COVID-19. Study information: Both acute and convalescent COVID-19 samples were obtained from the United States, Italy and Spain. T cells, B-cell-depleted T cells, or PBMCs supplied cDNA or gDNA.

V was clipped by 3 bases and J by 1 base, with 12 bases between them. Germline V gene data show CDR1 as KGHDR and CDR2 as SFDVKD. CDR3 length: 16 amino acids. In Seattle, patients joined the study during active infection and were tracked longitudinally. Authors' data handling: Quantification of nucleated cells was approximated via reference gene primer amplification. Measured with immunoSEQ multiplex PCR; TCRdb has only the in-frame clones, and not every one. V and J calls and clone size follow that table, whereas D and trimming were derived from the DNA. Here the sample spans about 150,000 clones, 83% being singletons.

The rearrangement joins TRBV24-1 to TRBJ1-5, with a weak D call TRBD1 (5 bases). The clonotype originates from an older woman with COVID-19, enrolled during active disease. Sequenced input: peripheral blood. The CDR3 DNA sequence: TGTGCCACCAGTGATCGGAGGGGTGGAAGCAATCAGCCCCAGCATTTT. It encodes CATSDRRGGSNQPQHF.